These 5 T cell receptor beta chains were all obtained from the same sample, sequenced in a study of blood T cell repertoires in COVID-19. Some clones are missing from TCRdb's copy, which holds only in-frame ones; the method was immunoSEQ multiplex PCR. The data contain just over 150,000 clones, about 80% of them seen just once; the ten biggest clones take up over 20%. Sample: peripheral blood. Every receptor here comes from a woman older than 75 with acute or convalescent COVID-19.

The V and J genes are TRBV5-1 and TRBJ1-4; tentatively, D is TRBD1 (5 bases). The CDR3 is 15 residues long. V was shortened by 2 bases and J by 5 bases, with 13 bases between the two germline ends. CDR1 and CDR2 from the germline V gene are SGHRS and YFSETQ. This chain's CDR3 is CASSFYGAGNEKLFF. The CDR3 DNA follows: TGCGCCAGCAGCTTCTATGGGGCGGGGAATGAAAAACTGTTTTTT.

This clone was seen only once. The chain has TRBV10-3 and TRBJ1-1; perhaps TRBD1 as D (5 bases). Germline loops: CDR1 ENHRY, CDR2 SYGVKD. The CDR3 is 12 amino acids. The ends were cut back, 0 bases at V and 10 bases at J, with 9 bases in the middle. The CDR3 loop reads CAISESGHRAFF. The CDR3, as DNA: TGTGCCATCAGTGAGTCTGGACATAGAGCTTTCTTT.

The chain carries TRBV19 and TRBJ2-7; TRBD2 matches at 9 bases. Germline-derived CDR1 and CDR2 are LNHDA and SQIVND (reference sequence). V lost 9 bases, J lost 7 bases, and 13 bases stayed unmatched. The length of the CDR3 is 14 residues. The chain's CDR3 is CASRRTSAALEQYF. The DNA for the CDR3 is TGTGCCAGCCGACGGACTAGCGCAGCCCTGGAGCAGTACTTC.

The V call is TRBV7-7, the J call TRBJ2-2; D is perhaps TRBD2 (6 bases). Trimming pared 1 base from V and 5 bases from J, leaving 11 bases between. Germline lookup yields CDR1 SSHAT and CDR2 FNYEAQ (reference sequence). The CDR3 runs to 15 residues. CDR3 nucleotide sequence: TGTGCCAGCAGCTTAGTTGCCGGGGGTACCGGGGAGCTGTTTTTT. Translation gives CASSLVAGGTGELFF.

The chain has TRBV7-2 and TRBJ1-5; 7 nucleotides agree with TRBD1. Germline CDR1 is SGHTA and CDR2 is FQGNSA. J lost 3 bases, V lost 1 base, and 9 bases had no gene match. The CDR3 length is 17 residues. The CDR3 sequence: CASSLGGAGGDNQPQHF. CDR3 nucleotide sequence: TGTGCCAGCAGCTTAGGCGGGGCAGGGGGAGACAATCAGCCCCAGCATTTT.